This entry features one TCR beta chain sequence. Antigen specificity is unknown. The treatment was: over 15 received Ad26.COV2.S at low or high dose, single or two shots; a few received placebo; per-sample allocation not given. Collection of samples fell on day 63 after the first vaccine or placebo injection. Here immunoSEQ multiplex PCR was the method, and the copy in TCRdb shows in-frame clones only, minus some. The table records hundreds of thousands of clones, 70% to 90% of them present only once. CDR1 and CDR2 (germline): MNHEY, SMNVEV (reference sequence). CDR3 length: 13 residues. V lost 6 bases and J lost 5, with 13 bases in between. The data are from a study of Ad26.COV2.S vaccination and SARS-CoV-2 variants. Study-wide context: Intramuscularly, Ad26.COV2.S was given either once or twice, 56 days apart. Whole-study findings and limits: From the TCR breadth and depth analyses, total T cell responses may have been underestimated. Reports say spike-specific CD8+ and CD4+ T cell responses covered substantial breadth after vaccination.

The clonotype was recovered from a person between 18 and 59 years old who received the Ad26.COV2.S COVID-19 vaccine or a placebo. This rearrangement joins TRBV27 to TRBJ2-5; tentatively, D is TRBD2 (6 bases). Material: peripheral blood, obtained in a trial of Ad26.COV2.S vaccine versus placebo. CDR3 in DNA: TGTGCCAGCAGGGGCCGGAGGGGCGAGACCCAGTACTTC. Its translation is CASRGRRGETQYF.